The source of this T cell receptor (beta chain) is a study of blood T cells in healthy people across ages. The study, taken as a whole, reports: Donors of long life had a larger count of naive CD4+ cells and greater diversity than aged donors. Older age went with lower TCR beta diversity per million T cells, in a roughly linear way.

A second PCR, run for about 6 to 11 cycles, used a sample-barcoded 5' primer plus a J-beta primer mix. Each cDNA molecule carried a tag from a template-switch adaptor that contained 12 random nucleotides. TCRdb fed the 5' RACE reads into MiXCR, producing one record per CDR3 protein. In the table there are roughly 830,000 distinct CDR3 sequences, roughly 60% of which are singletons. The CDR3 spans 17 residues. CDR1 is MNHNS, CDR2 SASEGT, per germline. V trimming: 6 bases; J trimming: 1 base; junction bases outside the gene matches: 10. Details on this clonotype: Antigen: not known.

Total RNA was isolated from each sample in quantities of at least 5 micrograms. The origin of this receptor is a man aged 25-45 years in good health. Sequencing input: blood. V usage is TRBV6-1 and J usage is TRBJ1-5; 9 bases are a match to TRBD1. This CDR3 reads CASRPLQGAGSNQPQHF. DNA for the CDR3: TGTGCCAGCAGACCGCTACAGGGGGCAGGCAGCAATCAGCCCCAGCATTTT.